This T cell receptor (beta chain) originates from a study of immune cell composition in non-small cell lung cancer (dated by TCRdb to 2016 to 2017). Regarding the complete study: Histologic subtype, mainly lung adenocarcinoma or squamous cell carcinoma, was assigned on the basis of H&E together with p63, CK5, Napsin A and TTF-1 immunohistochemistry. Supplementary cohort #1 consisted of around 11 lung adenocarcinoma cases with paired tumour/lung TCR-beta sequencing and with TIL populations generated to assess tumour reactivity. A handful of tumour specimens with TCR-beta data were of rare histological subtypes and were excluded from the subtype comparisons. TCR-beta sequencing (Adaptive Biotechnologies) was performed on a few dozen paired NSCLC tumour and non-adjacent lung specimens plus 26 tumour-only specimens. On the study overall, not on this receptor specifically: No significant correlation was found between smoking pack-years and tumour TCR-beta clonality. In around ten adenocarcinoma cases, a strong correlation was found between maximal tumour-associated clone frequency and TIL tumour reactivity, whereas no such correlation was found between overall clonality and TIL tumour reactivity. The reactivity cohort contained only around eleven cases, and the tumour-reactive clones were not shown to have sequences in common with the dominant in vivo tumour-associated clones. Nearly half of NSCLC cases had tumour-associated clones >0.5%, with roughly 80% of squamous carcinomas showing such clones compared with 33% of adenocarcinomas. Lung squamous cell carcinoma tumours had significantly higher Top 10 clone scores and productive clonality than lung adenocarcinoma tumours.

The junction carries 18 bases between V and J, which are trimmed by 5 bases and 8 bases respectively. CDR1 and CDR2, per the germline V gene, are SGHTA and FQGTGA. Measured from the cysteine to the phenylalanine, the CDR3 is 15 residues long. Here the CDR3 DNA is all that survives: 45 bases in frame from base 1. As concerns this clone: Which antigen it targets is not known. No much larger clone exists at a distance of one base, and base qualities are not known.

TCR-beta CDR3 regions were amplified from genomic DNA by a two-step multiplex PCR, with the second step adding Illumina-compatible adaptors. TCR-beta immunosequencing was carried out on an Illumina platform through the commercial immunoSEQ service. The paper's processing steps were these. Repertoires were summarised as Top 10 Clones, the percentage of T-cell templates from the ten most frequent sequences, and productive clonality. Values of productive clonality ranged from 0 to 1, with a monoclonal population indicated by a value of 1. Tumour-associated clones, identified using log10 scatter plots, were defined as sequences that made up at least 0.1% of tumour T-cell templates and were not found in the matched non-adjacent lung. Analyses were done in GraphPad Prism7 and R, with Student's t-tests for two-group comparisons, ANOVA for stages, and linear regression for relationships. TCRdb holds this immuneACCESS table with in-frame rearrangements only. Some clones are missing; in checked studies, unresolved V genes explain under half, and the rest has no known cause. That table gives V, J and clone size, and the DNA gave D and trimming. This sample lists over 4,000 clones; about 83% were detected once. In total, the top ten clones hold roughly 12% of the sample.

Frozen aliquots of unsorted single-cell suspensions were used for genomic DNA extraction with the QIAamp DNA kit. Tumour samples were surgically resected non-small cell lung cancer tissue. Tissues were received within 2 hours of resection and processed immediately into single-cell suspensions. Tissue was mechanically dissociated and enzymatically digested with DNase I, collagenase I and hyaluronidase for approximately 31 minutes at 37 °C, then filtered and RBC-lysed. The receptor was isolated from a human donor with non-small cell lung cancer. The sequence links TRBV7-3 to TRBJ2-2; the D gene lacks a confident call. Sequencing input: lung tumor tissue. In nucleotide form, the sequence is TGTGCCAGCAGCGTGGACGCCAACCCGGCGGGGGAGCTGTTTTTT. Its protein reads: CASSVDANPAGELFF.